The rows below give T cell receptor beta chains drawn from one sample of a study of T cell repertoires in cytomegalovirus infection. Which antigens these TCRs recognize remains unknown. MiXCR was run by TCRdb on the reads, yielding one entry per CDR3 protein. The sample holds about 890,000 distinct CDR3 sequences, approximately 32% seen once. Sequences were derived from cultured CD8+ T cells from PBMCs, sampled from culture after CMV antigen stimulation. These receptors originate from a human donor in good health (CMV status not recorded). Some clones in this sample may be carry-over from other donors' samples. CDR3s include the opening cysteine and the closing phenylalanine or tryptophan. Fields, in order: CDR3 protein, CDR3 DNA, V gene, CDR3 length, J gene, D gene, clone size. The D gene is left open where the match is weak. Clone size, where shown, is once, few, many, or a class for clones that have expanded.

CDR3: CASRRDGADTQYF; DNA: TGTGCCAGCAGGAGAGATGGAGCAGATACGCAGTATTTT; V: TRBV7-8; length: 13; J: TRBJ2-3; D: NA; size: few
CDR3: CASSPTTAGNEQFF; DNA: TGTGCCAGCAGTCCAACAACTGCAGGTAATGAGCAGTTCTTC; V: TRBV27; length: 14; J: TRBJ2-1; D: NA; size: NA
CDR3: CASRPGTGLYGEQFF; DNA: TGTGCCAGCAGGCCTGGGACAGGCCTCTACGGTGAGCAGTTCTTC; V: TRBV6-1; length: 15; J: TRBJ2-1; D: TRBD1; size: NA
CDR3: CASSEYFGGGPKEGYTF; DNA: TGTGCCAGCAGTGAATATTTCGGTGGGGGACCCAAGGAAGGCTACACCTTC; V: TRBV25-1; length: 17; J: TRBJ1-2; D: NA; size: NA
CDR3: CASSELGTALGELFF; DNA: TGTGCCAGCAGTGAGCTGGGGACAGCGTTAGGGGAGCTGTTTTTT; V: TRBV6-1; length: 15; J: TRBJ2-2; D: TRBD1; size: NA
CDR3: CASEGTGRAFEAFF; DNA: TGTGCCAGTGAGGGCACTGGGCGGGCCTTTGAAGCTTTCTTT; V: TRBV19; length: 14; J: TRBJ1-1; D: NA; size: few
CDR3: CASSLSGNEAFF; DNA: TGTGCCAGCAGCTTATCGGGGAACGAAGCTTTCTTT; V: TRBV7-6; length: 12; J: TRBJ1-1; D: NA; size: few
CDR3: CASSLERGPSSYNEQFF; DNA: TGTGCCAGCAGCTTAGAGAGAGGACCAAGCTCCTACAATGAGCAGTTCTTC; V: TRBV11-3; length: 17; J: TRBJ2-1; D: NA; size: NA
CDR3: CASSWGGYYNEQFF; DNA: TGTGCCAGCAGTTGGGGAGGTTACTACAATGAGCAGTTCTTC; V: TRBV6-2/TRBV6-3; length: 14; J: TRBJ2-1; D: NA; size: many
CDR3: CASSQVGGVGVTEAFF; DNA: TGCGCCAGCAGCCAAGTCGGGGGGGTCGGGGTCACTGAAGCTTTCTTT; V: TRBV4-1; length: 16; J: TRBJ1-1; D: NA; size: NA
CDR3: CASSRLPLTQLFSTDTQYF; DNA: TGCGCCAGCAGCCGACTCCCACTAACACAGCTCTTTAGCACAGATACGCAGTATTTT; V: TRBV4-3; length: 19; J: TRBJ2-3; D: NA; size: NA
CDR3: CASSQESGDRTEAFF; DNA: TGTGCCAGCAGCCAAGAGTCAGGGGATCGCACTGAAGCTTTCTTT; V: TRBV4-2; length: 15; J: TRBJ1-1; D: NA; size: NA
CDR3: CSVESMTTDLSYEQYF; DNA: TGCAGCGTTGAATCAATGACGACCGATCTCTCCTACGAGCAGTACTTC; V: TRBV29-1; length: 16; J: TRBJ2-7; D: NA; size: few
CDR3: CASSQATLTGTRETQYF; DNA: TGCGCCAGCAGCCAAGCCACCTTAACCGGGACTCGAGAGACCCAGTACTTC; V: TRBV4-1; length: 17; J: TRBJ2-5; D: NA; size: NA
CDR3: CASSEDRGRTDTQYF; DNA: TGTGCCAGCAGTGAGGACAGGGGGCGGACAGATACGCAGTATTTT; V: TRBV2; length: 15; J: TRBJ2-3; D: TRBD1; size: few
CDR3: CSVEVPPQDEQFF; DNA: TGCAGCGTTGAAGTACCTCCACAGGATGAGCAGTTCTTC; V: TRBV29-1; length: 13; J: TRBJ2-1; D: NA; size: NA
CDR3: CASGTAALPLHF; DNA: TGTGCCAGCGGGACAGCCGCATTGCCCCTCCACTTT; V: TRBV27; length: 12; J: TRBJ1-6; D: TRBD1; size: NA
CDR3: CASSSPGPNTEAFF; DNA: TGTGCCAGCAGTTCTCCGGGCCCGAACACTGAAGCTTTCTTT; V: TRBV6-5; length: 14; J: TRBJ1-1; D: NA; size: NA
CDR3: CASSLLGDSYEQYF; DNA: TGTGCCAGCAGTCTTCTGGGGGACAGCTACGAGCAGTACTTC; V: TRBV7-6; length: 14; J: TRBJ2-7; D: TRBD1; size: many
CDR3: CASSSRDRAADTQYF; DNA: TGTGCCAGTAGTTCCCGGGACAGGGCGGCAGATACGCAGTATTTT; V: TRBV19; length: 15; J: TRBJ2-3; D: TRBD1; size: few
CDR3: CATTGIGQGDTQYF; DNA: TGTGCCACTACCGGGATAGGGCAAGGAGATACGCAGTATTTT; V: TRBV24-1; length: 14; J: TRBJ2-3; D: NA; size: NA
CDR3: CASSLLLNYNEQFF; DNA: TGTGCCAGCAGCTTATTACTGAACTACAATGAGCAGTTCTTC; V: TRBV7-2; length: 14; J: TRBJ2-1; D: NA; size: many
CDR3: CASTDGPGFEKLFF; DNA: TGTGCCAGCACCGACGGGCCCGGGTTTGAAAAACTGTTTTTT; V: TRBV6-5; length: 14; J: TRBJ1-4; D: NA; size: NA
CDR3: CASSVVEGVRDTQYF; DNA: TGTGCCAGCAGCGTAGTGGAGGGGGTGAGAGATACGCAGTATTTT; V: TRBV9; length: 15; J: TRBJ2-3; D: NA; size: once
CDR3: CASSLALTDGYTF; DNA: TGTGCCAGCAGCTTAGCGCTGACGGATGGCTACACCTTC; V: TRBV7-9; length: 13; J: TRBJ1-2; D: NA; size: few
CDR3: CASSLTRDGRNTEAFF; DNA: TGTGCCAGCAGCTTAACCCGGGACGGCAGGAACACTGAAGCTTTCTTT; V: TRBV7-8; length: 16; J: TRBJ1-1; D: NA; size: NA
CDR3: CASGLSGWGNTEAFF; DNA: TGTGCTAGTGGTTTGAGTGGGTGGGGGAACACTGAAGCTTTCTTT; V: TRBV12-5; length: 15; J: TRBJ1-1; D: NA; size: few
CDR3: CASSQDRLADSYEQYF; DNA: TGTGCCAGCAGCCAAGATCGGCTAGCGGATTCTTACGAGCAGTACTTC; V: TRBV4-2; length: 16; J: TRBJ2-7; D: TRBD2; size: NA
CDR3: CASSEGQGLQETQYF; DNA: TGTGCCAGCAGCGAGGGACAGGGCCTACAAGAGACCCAGTACTTC; V: TRBV9; length: 15; J: TRBJ2-5; D: TRBD1; size: NA
CDR3: CASSLPVLTDTQYF; DNA: TGCGCCAGCAGCCTACCGGTCCTCACAGATACGCAGTATTTT; V: TRBV4-1; length: 14; J: TRBJ2-3; D: NA; size: NA
CDR3: CATSESGQETQYF; DNA: TGTGCCACCAGTGAGAGCGGCCAAGAGACCCAGTACTTC; V: TRBV24-1; length: 13; J: TRBJ2-5; D: NA; size: NA
CDR3: CASSYPGVNTEAFF; DNA: TGTGCCAGCAGTTACCCTGGGGTGAACACTGAAGCTTTCTTT; V: TRBV6-2/TRBV6-3; length: 14; J: TRBJ1-1; D: NA; size: many
CDR3: CASSESRQFSDTQYF; DNA: TGTGCCAGCAGTGAAAGTAGGCAGTTCTCAGATACGCAGTATTTT; V: TRBV2; length: 15; J: TRBJ2-3; D: NA; size: few
CDR3: CASKGPGLAGYEQYF; DNA: TGTGCCAGCAAAGGACCGGGACTAGCGGGTTACGAGCAGTACTTC; V: TRBV6-2/TRBV6-3; length: 15; J: TRBJ2-7; D: TRBD2; size: many
CDR3: CASSEGLLPHSNQPQHF; DNA: TGTGCCAGTAGTGAGGGACTTCTTCCCCATAGCAATCAGCCCCAGCATTTT; V: TRBV19; length: 17; J: TRBJ1-5; D: NA; size: few
CDR3: CASSQEHTRLAAIKRRETQYF; DNA: TGTGCCAGCAGCCAAGAACACACAAGACTAGCGGCTATAAAACGAAGAGAGACCCAGTACTTC; V: TRBV14; length: 21; J: TRBJ2-5; D: TRBD2; size: few
CDR3: CASSAGESYNEQFF; DNA: TGTGCCAGTTCAGCGGGGGAGTCCTACAATGAGCAGTTCTTC; V: TRBV27; length: 14; J: TRBJ2-1; D: TRBD2; size: few
CDR3: CASSFGHSNQPQHF; DNA: TGCGCCAGCAGCTTTGGCCATAGCAATCAGCCCCAGCATTTT; V: TRBV5-1; length: 14; J: TRBJ1-5; D: NA; size: few
CDR3: CASSSSGGQQPQHF; DNA: TGTGCCAGCAGCTCCTCGGGGGGGCAACAGCCCCAGCATTTT; V: TRBV6-6; length: 14; J: TRBJ1-5; D: NA; size: many
CDR3: CASRPDGGNQPQHF; DNA: TGTGCCAGCAGACCCGACGGGGGCAATCAGCCCCAGCATTTT; V: TRBV7-9; length: 14; J: TRBJ1-5; D: NA; size: many
CDR3: CASSTIEEKLFF; DNA: TGTGCCAGCAGCACCATAGAGGAAAAACTGTTTTTT; V: TRBV11-2; length: 12; J: TRBJ1-4; D: NA; size: NA
CDR3: CASIARGRKNSPLHF; DNA: TGTGCCAGTATCGCAAGGGGCAGGAAAAATTCACCCCTCCACTTT; V: TRBV19; length: 15; J: TRBJ1-6; D: NA; size: NA
CDR3: CASSLTGGQGPGVEQFF; DNA: TGTGCCAGCAGCTTAACCGGAGGGCAGGGGCCTGGAGTTGAGCAGTTCTTC; V: TRBV7-9; length: 17; J: TRBJ2-1; D: NA; size: NA
CDR3: CASSSRGDSYEQYF; DNA: TGTGCCTCGTCTTCACGGGGGGACTCCTACGAGCAGTACTTC; V: TRBV6-6; length: 14; J: TRBJ2-7; D: TRBD2; size: few